The TCR beta chain under discussion was sequenced for a study of T cells in Graves' hyperthyroidism and ophthalmopathy. Researchers amplified the TCR beta CDR3 regions from RNA transcripts. Researchers ran a first-round RT-PCR on the TCR CDR3 using the HTBI primer set. TCRdb analysed the multiplex PCR reads with MiXCR anew, one entry per CDR3 protein. The sample records 500,000 to 600,000 distinct CDR3 sequences, over 15% being singletons. V was shortened by 2 bases and J by 6 bases, with 8 bases between the two germline ends. Germline V gives CDR1 GTSNPN, CDR2 SVGIG (reference sequence). This CDR3 spans 11 amino acids. This clonotype was seen repeatedly, ten times or more.

Sequencing was done on a sample of blood. The chain couples TRBV30 to TRBJ2-7, with D uncertain. This TCR came from a woman between 18 and 29 years old with Graves' hyperthyroidism. The CDR3: CAWSRKGEQYF. Here the CDR3 DNA reads TGTGCCTGGAGTCGAAAGGGCGAGCAGTACTTC.